This T cell receptor beta chain was recorded in a study of CD8 T cells in Susac syndrome. Patients with stable or active relapsing-remitting disease, all of them treatment-naive, made up the multiple sclerosis controls. The length of the CDR3 is 17 residues. Germline CDR1 LGHDT, CDR2 YNNKEL (reference sequence). Trimming cost V 4 bases and J 7 bases; bases outside gene matches: 16. RNA was extracted with the RNeasy kit, and a quantity of about 0.45 to 1 ug was reverse transcribed using random hexamers. Amplification of TCR beta CDR3 used immunoSEQ multiplex PCR across 54 Vbeta and 13 Jbeta. MiXCR was run by TCRdb on the immunoSEQ multiplex PCR reads, yielding one entry per CDR3 protein. The sample consists of approximately 270,000 distinct CDR3 sequences, approximately 92% of them appearing once.

The specimen sequenced was CD4+ T cells from PBMCs. This sequence originates from a human donor with multiple sclerosis. V usage is TRBV3-1 and J usage is TRBJ1-1; 9 bases agree with TRBD1. This CDR3 reads CASSPNRQGGMRSEAFF. The CDR3 DNA reads TGTGCCAGCAGCCCAAACCGACAGGGGGGGATGAGGAGTGAAGCTTTCTTT.